One TCR beta chain is described in this entry. Its antigen remains undetermined. Qualities for individual bases were not recorded, and no much larger clone is one base off. The CDR3 runs 15 residues from the cysteine to the phenylalanine. Of all the DNA, just the CDR3 is kept, 45 bases in frame from base 1. V is trimmed back by 6 bases and J by 1 base, and the junction contains 8 bases that no gene match accounts for. This specimen belongs to a study of T-cell memory formation after mild COVID-19 (dated by TCRdb to 2020 to 2022). Study-wide context: TCR sequence clusters from the two donors were found to be largely donor specific. Two young, previously healthy adult volunteers made up the cohort, one male and one female. Longitudinal TCRalpha and TCRbeta repertoire sequencing tracked T-cell clones expanding and contracting after mild COVID-19 in two donors.

The sample was run on an Illumina NovaSeq 6000. TCRalpha and TCRbeta cDNA libraries were constructed by 5'RACE with constant-segment primers, with sample barcodes and unique molecular identifiers being introduced. RNA was extracted from every sample with Trizol reagent. Library amplification was performed in two PCR steps, and a second sample barcode and Illumina TruSeq adapters were introduced in the second step. The libraries were sequenced on an Illumina NovaSeq using 2 x 150 bp paired-end reads. The paper's processing steps were these. Reads were demultiplexed and collapsed into UMI-guided consensus sequences with migec v1.2.7. Using mixcr v2.1.11, UMI consensuses were aligned to TRA and TRB V and J templates and then assembled into clonotypes. Expanded or contracted clonotypes were those called significant by both edgeR and NoisET, with noise models trained on biological replicates. For edgeR calls, the thresholds were a false discovery rate-adjusted p below 0.01 and a log2 fold-change of 1. PCA with hierarchical clustering of max-normalized trajectories of the 1000 most abundant clonotypes was used as exploratory dynamics analysis. The CD4 or CD8 phenotype of responding clones was assigned using the separately sequenced CD4+ and CD8+ repertoires. Clones were called with MiXCR by TCRdb after fastp trimmed the public reads at Q25, and only in-frame beta chains were retained. All rows with the same CDR3 protein become a single entry with the most common DNA and genes. It is TCRdb's table, rather than the study itself, that gives the V and J calls and clone size. The sample table records some 300,000 distinct CDR3 sequences; under 25% of these occur just once. The leading ten clones occupy roughly a fifth of the sample.

Ficoll-Paque density gradient centrifugation was used to isolate PBMCs. General study outcomes and caveats: Some responding clones were detected in pre-infection memory, which suggested that pre-existing cross-reactive memory T cells had joined the SARS-CoV-2 response. The study included only a couple of mild cases, and larger cohorts that include severe cases with pre-infection samples were judged to be necessary. Clones that contracted from day 15 to 85 showed balanced CD4/CD8 phenotypes, whereas a second wave of clones that expanded from day 15 to 37 leaned towards CD4+. The second-wave clones that peaked on day 37 were not confirmed to be SARS-CoV-2 specific. Contracting CD4+ clones turned up mainly in the CM and EM memory subsets, whereas EMRA was where CD8+ clones were enriched.

Rearrangement joined TRBV12-3 or TRBV12-4 to TRBJ2-7, with 8 bases aligning to TRBD1. This TCR came from a man aged 18 to 30 who had mild COVID-19 (a few samples of this study predate the infection). The sample titles of this study are shuffled in the database, so cell type and time point are left out; the donor was told from shared clones. The sample was PBMCs or a T cell subset sorted from them (not recorded which). The DNA sequence follows: TGTGCCAGCAGCTGGACAGGGAGGTTGTCCTACGAGCAGTACTTC. This translates into CASSWTGRLSYEQYF.